This T cell receptor beta chain was obtained from a study of response to subunit inactivated influenza vaccine. MiXCR was run by TCRdb on the RT-PCR reads, yielding one entry per CDR3 protein. The data show about 570,000 distinct CDR3 sequences, around 11% seen once. Study-level results: Every seasonal influenza vaccination brings in few new T cells, the authors suggested.

This clonotype was picked up a small number of times. Its specificity is unknown. The CDR3 contains 15 residues. The ends were cut back, 1 base at V and 0 bases at J, with 11 bases in the middle. CDR1 SGDLS and CDR2 YYNGEE come from the germline V gene. The data were also submitted as part of a second study, on T cells expressing NK-cell markers. From that paper: UMI-tagged 5'RACE template switching yielded the TCR beta cDNA. Source material for TCR beta repertoires consisted of sorted CD3+CD56+NKG2C+, CD3+CD56+NKG2C- and CD3+CD56-NKG2C+ T cells. Just one sequenced donor of eight was HCMV-seronegative, while seven were seropositive. Whether expanded NKG2C+ T cell clones were HCMV-specific remained unclear.

V gene TRBV9 combines with J gene TRBJ2-7; TRBD2 might be the D (5 bases). The source is a man aged 45 to 65 who received an inactivated influenza vaccine. The source material was PBMCs from blood, sampled on the day of vaccination. The CDR3 nucleotides read TGTGCCAGCAGCGTAAGTCCGGGAACCTCCTACGAGCAGTACTTC. This translates into CASSVSPGTSYEQYF.